What follows is one TCR beta chain and its context. What it binds is not known. Per sample, the assay covered 80,000 to 100,000 TCR templates. Assay: immunoSEQ multiplex PCR; the TCRdb copy retains only in-frame clones and omits some. Here the sample spans approximately 100,000 clones, 92% being singletons. In germline, CDR1 is MDHEN, CDR2 SYDVKM. V was shortened by 5 bases and J by 1 base, with 18 bases between the two germline ends. This CDR3 is built from 17 residues. This entry is derived from a study of siplizumab effects on memory and regulatory T cells. Study-level findings and limits: Alloreactive sequences tracing back to unstimulated CD4+ memory cells fell significantly with siplizumab. Naive or memory phenotype was unassignable for roughly 75-96% of proliferating CD4+ or CD8+ clones.

The source is a human donor in good health. Sequenced input: Tregs sorted from blood. The rearrangement uses TRBV28 and TRBJ1-5; D unresolved. The CDR3 here is CASSPPGRRTSNQPQHF. CDR3 bases: TGTGCCAGCAGTCCACCCGGGCGACGCACGAGCAATCAGCCCCAGCATTTT.